The 21 T cell receptor beta chains in this list originate from one sample, sequenced in a study of CD8 T cells in Susac syndrome. When the RNA was reverse transcribed, random hexamers were used with an input of about 0.5 to 1 ug. TCRdb independently ran MiXCR on the immunoSEQ multiplex PCR reads; one entry per CDR3 protein. The sample has a few hundred thousand distinct CDR3 sequences; about 95% are singletons. The sequenced sample consisted of CD4+ T cells from PBMCs. These receptor sequences come from a human donor with multiple sclerosis.

This rearrangement joins TRBV28 to TRBJ1-2; 9 nucleotides line up with TRBD1. V trimming: 10 bases; J trimming: 3 bases; junction bases outside the gene matches: 9. The CDR3 runs to 14 residues. CDR1 is MDHEN and CDR2 is SYDVKM in the germline V gene. This CDR3 is CATQGQGIYYGYTF. Here the CDR3 DNA reads TGTGCCACCCAGGGACAGGGTATTTACTATGGCTACACCTTC.

The chain carries TRBV20-1 and TRBJ1-1, with a tentative D call TRBD1 (6 bases). CDR1 DFQATT and CDR2 SNEGSKA come from the germline V gene (reference sequence). Trimming stripped 6 bases from V and 4 bases from J, with 18 bases between. This CDR3 is built from 14 residues. The CDR3 loop is CSAITGKGVTEAFF. The CDR3 DNA reads as TGCAGTGCCATCACAGGGAAGGGAGTCACTGAAGCTTTCTTT.

J is TRBJ1-1 and V is TRBV29-1; unclear D gene. Germline CDR1 reads SQVTM; CDR2 reads ANQGSEA. This CDR3 region has 14 residues. V was shortened by 5 bases and J by 0 bases, with 13 bases between the two germline ends. The CDR3 DNA reads TGCAGCGTTAGGCAAGTGACCATGAACACTGAAGCTTTCTTT. This translates into CSVRQVTMNTEAFF.

The CDR3 spells CASSKGLAGHLTDTQYF. Written as DNA, the CDR3 is TGTGCCAGCAGCAAGGGACTAGCGGGGCACCTCACAGATACGCAGTATTTT. The V and J genes are TRBV12-3 or TRBV12-4 and TRBJ2-3; TRBD2 matches at 13 bases. Trimming cost V 6 bases and J 2 bases; bases outside gene matches: 8. The CDR3 covers 17 residues.

The chain employs TRBV12-3 or TRBV12-4 and TRBJ1-1; maybe TRBD1 (5 bases). This CDR3 region has 14 residues. With 5 bases removed from V and 1 base from J, the gap between germline ends came to 11 bases. The CDR3 spells CASSMLGRNTEAFF. The CDR3 DNA reads as TGTGCCAGCAGTATGCTGGGGCGGAACACTGAAGCTTTCTTT.

The chain carries TRBV11-2 and TRBJ2-3; D is uncertain. The CDR3 consists of 17 residues. Germline V lookup: CDR1 SGHAT, CDR2 FQNNGV. Trimming cost V 6 bases and J 1 base, with 20 bases left between them. CDR3 bases: TGTGCCAGCAGTTCTCAAGGACGGAGTTTGGGCACAGATACGCAGTATTTT. Translating gives CASSSQGRSLGTDTQYF.

This chain connects TRBV9 to TRBJ1-5; the D gene is possibly TRBD1 (6 bases). V lost 3 bases and J 6 bases, leaving 19 bases between the germline ends. The CDR3 sequence is 16 residues long. CDR1 is SGDLS and CDR2 is YYNGEE in the germline V gene. The CDR3 nucleotides read TGTGCCAGCAGCGCGACGGGGACACCGCTGGGTCAGCCCCAGCATTTT. This gives the protein CASSATGTPLGQPQHF. Drawing the rest from reference TRBV9 and TRBJ1-5, the complete variable domain is DSGVTQTPKHLITATGQRVTLRCSPRSGDLSVYWYQQSLDQGLQFLIQYYNGEERAKGNILERFSAQQFPDLHSELNLSSLELGDSALYFCASSATGTPLGQPQHFGDGTRLSIL.

This rearrangement joins TRBV7-2 to TRBJ2-1; TRBD2 might be the D (6 bases). The CDR3 is 15 residues long. The germline gives CDR1 SGHTA, CDR2 FQGNSA. V dropped 4 bases and J dropped 3 bases, with 13 bases sitting between them. The CDR3 sequence is CASSSGLPFYNEQFF. DNA for the CDR3: TGTGCCAGCAGCTCGGGACTTCCCTTCTACAATGAGCAGTTCTTC.

The chain couples TRBV27 to TRBJ2-1, with 12 bases aligning to TRBD2. The CDR3 has 17 residues. J lost 7 bases, V lost 3 bases, and 10 bases had no gene match. Germline CDR1 reads MNHEY; CDR2 reads SMNVEV (reference sequence). The CDR3 is CASSFTLLAGGTNEQFF. The CDR3 DNA sequence: TGTGCCAGCAGTTTTACCCTACTAGCGGGAGGAACGAATGAGCAGTTCTTC.

This chain links TRBV7-9 with TRBJ2-5; D call uncertain. Germline V gives CDR1 SEHNR, CDR2 FQNEAQ (reference sequence). V dropped 5 bases and J dropped 3 bases, with 13 bases sitting between them. The CDR3 has 14 residues. DNA of the CDR3: TGTGCCAGCAGCCCATTTAACAGCGAAGAGACCCAGTACTTC. Protein: CASSPFNSEETQYF.

V and J are TRBV29-1 and TRBJ1-5, with D uncertain. This CDR3 is built from 16 residues. The germline V gene encodes CDR1 SQVTM and CDR2 ANQGSEA. Trimming removed 3 bases at V and 7 bases at J, with 22 bases between. CDR3 amino acids: CSVENPKPTSKQPQHF. The CDR3 coding sequence is TGCAGCGTTGAGAACCCCAAGCCGACTTCTAAACAGCCCCAGCATTTT.

This chain joins TRBV9 and TRBJ1-6; D not resolved. The CDR3 sequence is 17 residues long. Germline lookup yields CDR1 SGDLS and CDR2 YYNGEE. With 0 bases removed from V and 6 bases from J, the gap between germline ends came to 16 bases. CDR3 sequence (DNA): TGTGCCAGCAGCGTAGGCCCCTCCACGGCAGGTAATTCACCCCTCCACTTT. Amino acids: CASSVGPSTAGNSPLHF.

The rearrangement joins TRBV27 to TRBJ1-2; D is undetermined. Between the trimmed V and J ends, which lost 10 bases and 1 base, there was a span of 19 bases. The CDR3 has 15 residues. The germline V gene encodes CDR1 MNHEY and CDR2 SMNVEV (reference sequence). The CDR3 nucleotides are TGTGCCACCTTGAAGGCAGGAGCAGTTAACTATGGCTACACCTTC. Protein: CATLKAGAVNYGYTF.

The V and J genes are TRBV14 and TRBJ2-5; D gene uncertain. CDR1 and CDR2 (germline): SGHDN, FVKESK. V was shortened by 1 base and J by 5 bases, with 14 bases between the two germline ends. The CDR3 has 15 residues. In DNA form, the CDR3 reads TGTGCCAGCAGCCAAGTCTCCGGCTTCCAGGAGACCCAGTACTTC. It encodes CASSQVSGFQETQYF.

The chain links TRBV20-1 to TRBJ2-3; 10 bases map to TRBD2. The CDR3 extends over 13 amino acids. CDR1 is DFQATT, CDR2 SNEGSKA, per germline (reference sequence). V shed 7 bases and J 7 bases; nucleotides not matched to a gene: 8. CDR3: CSGTSGPGNTQYF. The CDR3 DNA sequence: TGCAGTGGGACTAGCGGCCCCGGGAATACGCAGTATTTT.

The chain uses TRBV6-6 and TRBJ2-7, with 9 bases aligning to TRBD1. There are 16 residues in the CDR3. CDR1 and CDR2 (germline): MNHNY, SVGAGI (reference sequence). V dropped 5 bases and J dropped 2; count of bases not matched to a gene: 10. CDR3 in DNA: TGTGCCAGCAGTCGCGCTAGGACAGGGGTGCCCTACGAGCAGTACTTC. Its protein is CASSRARTGVPYEQYF.

The chain has TRBV30 and TRBJ1-2, with 7 bases aligning to TRBD1. The CDR3 spans 13 residues. With 2 bases clipped from V and 4 bases from J, the junction kept 4 bases outside the gene matches. Germline V gene data show CDR1 as GTSNPN and CDR2 as SVGIG (reference sequence). The CDR3 sequence is CAWSQDRSYGYTF. The DNA of the CDR3 is TGTGCCTGGAGTCAGGACAGGAGCTATGGCTACACCTTC.

CDR3 region: CASREQGAHRPDQPQHF. In DNA form, the CDR3 reads TGTGCCAGTAGGGAACAGGGGGCCCACCGCCCGGATCAGCCCCAGCATTTT. V gene TRBV19 combines with J gene TRBJ1-5, with 9 bases identical to TRBD1. Germline V CDR1 and CDR2: LNHDA, SQIVND (reference sequence). The CDR3 length is 17 residues. The V gene end was trimmed by 6 bases and the J gene end by 5 bases; junction bases not matched to a gene: 14.

The rearrangement uses TRBV2 and TRBJ2-7, with TRBD2 as a possible D gene (6 bases). Per the germline V gene, CDR1 is SNHLY and CDR2 is FYNNEI. V was pared by 7 bases and J by 4 bases, with 11 bases between. CDR3 length equals 12 residues. The CDR3 DNA follows: TGTGCCAGCACCGGGAGAGAATACGAGCAGTACTTC. Encoded protein: CASTGREYEQYF.

J is TRBJ2-6 and V is TRBV11-2, with unresolved D. The CDR3 contains 15 residues. Trimming cost V 7 bases and J 1 base, with 11 bases left between them. Germline V gene lookup returns CDR1 SGHAT and CDR2 FQNNGV. CDR3 nucleotides: TGTGCCAGCACCAACTGGGATTCTGGGGCCAACGTCCTGACTTTC. Residues: CASTNWDSGANVLTF.

The chain recombines TRBV7-9 with TRBJ2-7; D is possibly TRBD1 (5 bases). The CDR3 length is 13 residues. Trimming stripped 7 bases from V and 0 bases from J, with 10 bases between. Germline CDR1 and CDR2: SEHNR and FQNEAQ (reference sequence). This CDR3 is CASKGASSYEQYF. The CDR3 bases are TGTGCCAGCAAAGGGGCGTCCTCCTACGAGCAGTACTTC.